This entry lists 12 T cell receptor beta chains sequenced from one sample in a study of CD8 T cells in Susac syndrome. A quantity of about 0.45 to 1 ug RNA underwent reverse transcription using random hexamers. TCRdb re-called the immunoSEQ multiplex PCR reads with MiXCR, one entry per CDR3 protein. The table lists 400,000 to 550,000 distinct CDR3 sequences, roughly 85% of them singletons. The material sequenced was CD8+ T cells from PBMCs. These receptors were collected from a human donor with multiple sclerosis.

The rearrangement uses TRBV4-1 and TRBJ1-2; D may be TRBD1 (6 bases). This CDR3 is built from 16 residues. Germline CDR1 and CDR2: MGHRA and YSYEKL. Trimming stripped 1 base from V and 3 bases from J, with 15 bases between. This CDR3 is CASSQGVIQGHYGYTF. In DNA, the CDR3 is TGCGCCAGCAGCCAAGGGGTAATACAGGGACACTATGGCTACACCTTC.

The chain combines TRBV6-5 with TRBJ1-5; TRBD1 is a possible D gene (6 bases). Germline CDR1 reads MNHEY; CDR2 reads SVGAGI. The CDR3 spans 11 residues. The V end was cut by 7 bases, the J end by 8 bases, with 9 bases between. The CDR3 here is CASKGGEPQHF. The CDR3 coding sequence is TGTGCCAGCAAAGGGGGAGAGCCCCAGCATTTT.

V is TRBV27 and J is TRBJ1-5; tentative D call: TRBD1 (5 bases). This CDR3 spans 17 amino acids. V lost 2 bases, J lost 4 bases, and 18 bases lay in between. Germline loops: CDR1 MNHEY, CDR2 SMNVEV (reference sequence). In nucleotides, the CDR3 is TGTGCCAGCAGTTTAAGGTCCCAGGGAGGAGGGAATCAGCCCCAGCATTTT. Protein: CASSLRSQGGGNQPQHF.

This chain joins TRBV5-1 and TRBJ1-1; D is unclear. This CDR3 is built from 14 residues. Deletions cut 1 base from V and 1 base from J, with 8 bases between. Germline loops: CDR1 SGHRS, CDR2 YFSETQ. Written as DNA, the CDR3 is TGCGCCAGCAGCTTGTCAGAACCGAACACTGAAGCTTTCTTT. Its translation is CASSLSEPNTEAFF.

This chain connects TRBV6-6 to TRBJ1-1; D not resolved. Germline CDR1 MNHNY, CDR2 SVGAGI (reference sequence). CDR3 length: 13 amino acids. V lost 2 bases and J lost 0, with 4 bases in between. The CDR3: CASSYVLNTEAFF. The CDR3 DNA reads TGTGCCAGCAGTTACGTCTTGAACACTGAAGCTTTCTTT.

The V and J genes are TRBV19 and TRBJ1-2, with 10 bases matching TRBD1. Germline CDR1 is LNHDA and CDR2 is SQIVND (reference sequence). The CDR3 is 17 amino acids. V was clipped by 3 bases and J by 2 bases; unmatched bases: 9. The CDR3 here is CASSILMGTGDNYGYTF. The CDR3 DNA reads TGTGCCAGTAGTATCCTCATGGGGACAGGGGACAACTATGGCTACACCTTC. The whole variable domain, filled in from reference TRBV19 and TRBJ1-2, reads DGGITQSPKYLFRKEGQNVTLSCEQNLNHDAMYWYRQDPGQGLRLIYYSQIVNDFQKGDIAEGYSVSREKKESFPLTVTSAQKNPTAFYLCASSILMGTGDNYGYTFGSGTRLTVV.

The genes are TRBV6-5 and TRBJ1-2; D is uncertain. V was trimmed by 0 bases and J by 3 bases, leaving 5 bases between them. This CDR3 region has 13 residues. CDR1 is MNHEY and CDR2 is SVGAGI in the germline V gene. The CDR3 region has the DNA TGTGCCAGCAGTTACTCGTCCTACTATGGCTACACCTTC. Translating it yields CASSYSSYYGYTF.

The V and J genes are TRBV9 and TRBJ1-2, with D possibly TRBD1 on 5 matching bases. CDR3 size: 14 residues. Germline values: CDR1 SGDLS, CDR2 YYNGEE. V dropped 5 bases and J dropped 5 bases, with 16 bases sitting between them. The CDR3: CASRHRDRRYGYTF. The CDR3, as DNA: TGTGCCAGCAGGCACCGGGACCGGAGGTATGGCTACACCTTC.

This chain links TRBV25-1 with TRBJ1-5; D unresolved. The CDR3 runs 14 residues. Germline V gene lookup returns CDR1 MGHDK and CDR2 SYGVNS. V was trimmed by 5 bases and J by 1 base, leaving 9 bases between them. The CDR3 coding sequence is TGTGCCAGCAGTTACCCTGGGAGCAATCAGCCCCAGCATTTT. Its translation is CASSYPGSNQPQHF.

The chain recombines TRBV28 with TRBJ2-3; 8 bases agree with TRBD1. Trimming removed 6 bases from V and 3 bases from J; junction bases left unmatched: 5. The V gene's germline CDR1 is MDHEN and CDR2 SYDVKM. The CDR3 has 14 residues. CDR3 coding DNA: TGTGCCAGCAGCGACAGGGGTTGGACAGATACGCAGTATTTT. Its protein is CASSDRGWTDTQYF. The whole variable domain, remainder taken from reference TRBV28 and TRBJ2-3, is DVKVTQSSRYLVKRTGEKVFLECVQDMDHENMFWYRQDPGLGLRLIYFSYDVKMKEKGDIPEGYSVSREKKERFSLILESASTNQTSMYLCASSDRGWTDTQYFGPGTRLTVL.

Only a few counts were recorded for this clonotype. The rearrangement links TRBV24-1 to TRBJ2-5, with 8 bases that match TRBD2. Germline CDR1 and CDR2: KGHDR and SFDVKD. Germline trimming cut 1 base from V and 2 bases from J; bases unmatched to any gene: 8. The CDR3 has 17 amino acids. In nucleotides, the CDR3 is TGTGCCACCAGTGATTTTCGGCTAGCGGGTAAACAAGAGACCCAGTACTTC. Translated, it gives CATSDFRLAGKQETQYF.

The chain couples TRBV7-2 to TRBJ1-6; D gene uncertain. V was clipped by 2 bases and J by 8 bases, with 10 bases between them. Germline-derived CDR1 and CDR2 are SGHTA and FQGNSA. The CDR3 sequence is 14 residues long. Here the CDR3 DNA reads TGTGCCAGCAGCTTAAAACAGTGGGATTCACCCCTCCACTTT. It codes for CASSLKQWDSPLHF.